This section outlines one T cell receptor beta chain sequence together with its context. The CDR3 loop spans 10 amino acids. V was cut by 6 bases and J by 2 bases, with 4 bases left in between. The V gene's germline CDR1 is DFQATT and CDR2 SNEGSKA (reference sequence). The investigators reverse transcribed all of the isolated RNA, so they sequenced expressed TCRB transcripts. Only in-frame clones appear in the TCRdb table, and some are missing; sequencing was by immunoSEQ multiplex PCR. Among 300,000 to 350,000 clones listed, 14% were seen once. The source of the sample is a study of beta chain features in type 1 diabetes.

The chain couples TRBV20-1 to TRBJ1-2; no definite D call. This TCR was sampled from a man younger than 40 in good health. The material sequenced was central memory CD4+ T cells from blood. CDR3 protein: CSAWNYGYTF. CDR3 nucleotides: TGCAGTGCCTGGAACTATGGCTACACCTTC.